The 13 T cell receptor beta chains given below trace back to one sample, sequenced in a study of T cell responses to AZD1222 COVID-19 vaccine. TCRdb's copy holds only in-frame clones and misses some; the assay was immunoSEQ multiplex PCR. Altogether around 160,000 clones are present, roughly 80% being singletons, with the ten largest covering roughly 4.5%. This sample comprised peripheral blood, obtained on day 0 of MenACWY control vaccination. The receptors were gathered from an adult in good health.

The rearrangement uses TRBV19 and TRBJ2-3; no reliable D call. Germline V gene lookup returns CDR1 LNHDA and CDR2 SQIVND (reference sequence). V gave up 3 bases and J gave up 5 bases, with 12 bases separating them. The CDR3 spans 14 residues. The CDR3 region is CASSIHGNGDTQYF. DNA for the CDR3: TGTGCCAGTAGTATTCACGGAAATGGAGATACGCAGTATTTT.

V usage is TRBV4-1 and J usage is TRBJ2-5; 8 bases are shared with TRBD2. The V segment lost 0 bases and the J segment 2 bases; nucleotides outside the gene matches: 14. Germline CDR1 MGHRA, CDR2 YSYEKL. The CDR3 extends over 19 amino acids. CDR3 in amino acids: CASSQDSPWTSTNQETQYF. CDR3 coding DNA: TGCGCCAGCAGCCAAGACTCTCCCTGGACTAGCACCAATCAAGAGACCCAGTACTTC.

The V call is TRBV6-6, the J call TRBJ2-7; 9 bases map to TRBD1. Germline V gene sequence: CDR1 MNHNY, CDR2 SVGAGI (reference sequence). Losses at the gene ends were 6 bases for V and 7 bases for J; bases not matched to a gene: 10. The CDR3 has 14 residues. The chain's CDR3 is CASSRGQGRREQYF. The CDR3 coding sequence is TGTGCCAGCAGCCGAGGACAGGGGAGGAGGGAGCAGTACTTC.

The chain recombines TRBV5-6 with TRBJ2-2, with TRBD1 identical over 7 bases. The CDR3 is made up of 16 amino acids. Germline trimming cut 4 bases from V and 6 bases from J; bases unmatched to any gene: 12. Germline CDR1 is SGHDT and CDR2 is YYEEEE. The CDR3 protein is CASSPNRGRSAGELFF. CDR3 DNA sequence: TGTGCCAGCAGCCCGAACAGGGGAAGGTCGGCCGGGGAGCTGTTTTTT.

The chain has TRBV9 and TRBJ2-5; 7 bases fit TRBD1. Germline V lookup: CDR1 SGDLS, CDR2 YYNGEE. Trimming at V came to 4 bases and at J to 2 bases, leaving 8 bases not matched to a gene. The length of the CDR3 is 15 residues. The CDR3 region has the DNA TGTGCCAGCAGCTCCCACAGGGGACCGCAAGAGACCCAGTACTTC. It encodes CASSSHRGPQETQYF.

The chain combines TRBV2 with TRBJ2-5, with TRBD2 matching over 15 bases. The CDR3 has 17 residues. V lost 5 bases to trimming and J lost 4 bases; unmatched junction nucleotides: 8. CDR1 SNHLY and CDR2 FYNNEI come from the germline V gene. This CDR3 is CASSKGTSGGPRETQYF. DNA of the CDR3: TGTGCCAGCAGTAAGGGGACTAGCGGGGGGCCGAGAGAGACCCAGTACTTC.

The chain combines TRBV19 with TRBJ2-2; weak D call: TRBD2 (5 bases). V lost 4 bases to trimming and J lost 6 bases, with 12 bases between them. The germline gives CDR1 LNHDA, CDR2 SQIVND (reference sequence). This CDR3 comprises 14 residues. The CDR3 region is CASSNLGSSGELFF. CDR3 nucleotide sequence: TGTGCCAGTAGTAACCTTGGGAGTTCCGGGGAGCTGTTTTTT.

This clone has more than one count but fewer than ten. Within the sample, other DNA sequences also encode this same CDR3. V is TRBV27 and J is TRBJ2-7, with 10 bases that match TRBD1. Germline CDR1 MNHEY, CDR2 SMNVEV (reference sequence). V trimming: 5 bases; J trimming: 2 bases; junction bases outside the gene matches: 3. This CDR3 spans 14 amino acids. CDR3 sequence: CASSAGTGAYEQYV. The DNA for the CDR3 is TGTGCCAGCAGTGCCGGGACAGGGGCCTACGAGCAGTACGTC.

This clone was found once. V is TRBV25-1 and J is TRBJ1-2, with D possibly TRBD1 on 6 matching bases. Trimming pared 4 bases from V and 8 bases from J, leaving 17 bases between. The CDR3 has 14 residues. The germline V gene has CDR1 MGHDK and CDR2 SYGVNS. CDR3 residues: CASSAQGRRYGYTF. CDR3 in DNA: TGTGCCAGCAGTGCACAGGGCCGTCGTTACGGCTACACCTTC.

CDR3 in DNA: TGTGCCAGCAGTTCCGGACAGGGGGGCTACACCTTC. As protein: CASSSGQGGYTF. The chain combines TRBV28 with TRBJ1-2, with 9 bases identical to TRBD1. V shed 4 bases and J 8 bases; nucleotides not matched to a gene: 2. Looked up from germline, CDR1 is MDHEN and CDR2 is SYDVKM. The CDR3 has 12 amino acids.

The chain joins TRBV5-6 to TRBJ1-2; perhaps TRBD1 as D (5 bases). CDR3 length: 12 residues. Germline-derived CDR1 and CDR2 are SGHDT and YYEEEE. Trimming left V 0 bases short and J 8 bases short, with 8 bases between. The CDR3 sequence: CASSLAGGGYTF. In DNA form, the CDR3 reads TGTGCCAGCAGCTTGGCCGGGGGAGGCTACACCTTC.

Written as DNA, the CDR3 is TGTGCCAGCAGCGTAGCTGGAGGGGATGGGCCCCAGCATTTT. This encodes CASSVAGGDGPQHF. The V and J genes are TRBV9 and TRBJ1-5; TRBD1 might be the D (5 bases). The V gene lost 0 bases and the J gene lost 9 bases, with 13 bases spanning the gap. The CDR3 has 14 amino acids. CDR1 is SGDLS, CDR2 YYNGEE, per germline.

The CDR3 reads CASSSRGQGGTEAFF. The CDR3 DNA reads TGTGCCAGCAGCTCACGGGGACAGGGAGGTACTGAAGCTTTCTTT. The chain joins TRBV5-6 to TRBJ1-1, with 9 nucleotides matching TRBD1. CDR3 size: 15 residues. The germline gives CDR1 SGHDT, CDR2 YYEEEE. Trimming cost V 3 bases and J 5 bases; bases outside gene matches: 8.